This T cell receptor (beta chain) emerged from a study of blood T cell repertoires in COVID-19. Whole-study context: Specimens from acute and convalescent COVID-19 originated in the United States, Italy and Spain. Sources were T cells, B-cell-depleted T cells, or PBMCs; the material itself was cDNA or gDNA.

Original methodology: For nucleated cells, counts were estimated from reference gene primer amplification. Sequenced by immunoSEQ multiplex PCR; TCRdb stores in-frame clones only, minus some. The DNA was the basis for D and trimming; V, J and clone size are from that table. The sample holds roughly 160,000 clones, roughly four fifths seen once. As to this clone: One end of the junction does not line up with germline, which may come from a read error.

The CDR3 has 11 amino acids. Germline CDR1 is WNHNN and CDR2 is SYGVQD (reference sequence). The sample was peripheral blood. This chain links TRBV10-1 with TRBJ2-7; a possible D gene is TRBD1 (6 bases). The sequence derives from an elderly woman with COVID-19, enrolled during active disease. In DNA, the CDR3 is TGCGCCAGCAGTCCACAGGGACGGGATAACTTC. It codes for CASSPQGRDNF.